The clone carrying this T cell receptor beta chain was recorded a few times. These data belong to a study of cytomegalovirus exposure and HLA in healthy donors. The CDR3 sequence is 15 residues long. V shed 0 bases and J 4 bases; nucleotides not matched to a gene: 5. Germline lookup yields CDR1 LGHNA and CDR2 YSLEER. Use of 60 Vbeta and 13 Jbeta primers characterized the PCR. TCRdb keeps only in-frame clones here, not all; method: immunoSEQ multiplex PCR. The sample lists about 140,000 clones, about 64% seen once, with 2% to 2.5% in the top ten. Sequencing used PBMCs. The clonotype was recovered from a woman between 35 and 50 years old in good health and CMV-seronegative. The chain employs TRBV4-3 and TRBJ1-2; 7 bases fit TRBD1. This CDR3 is CASSQDGRGTYGYTF. CDR3 DNA: TGCGCCAGCAGCCAAGACGGCAGGGGGACCTATGGCTACACCTTC.